This TCR beta chain was retrieved from a study of PD-L1 blockade in urothelial cancer (dated by TCRdb to about 2017). In terms of the full investigation: All patients started therapy in about 2014 and received atezolizumab 1,200 mg intravenously every 3 weeks. Durable clinical benefit was achieved by nine patients but not by the remaining 20. Somatic, immune and clinical correlates of response to PD-L1 blockade with atezolizumab in urothelial cancer were the focus of an exploratory multi-omic analysis. A median of roughly 140,000 T cells and 85,000 or so unique TCRs was obtained from blood samples, and a median clonality of roughly 0.08 was observed. An ECOG performance status of 0 or 1 was recorded for the patients, and 0 to 3 prior chemotherapy regimens had been received by the patients. Twenty-five of 29 patients were males with bladder-origin urothelial cancer, and about 65% of the roughly 30 reported a prior smoking history. Blood samples were analyzed 3 weeks after the start of treatment (second dose) and 6 weeks after the start of treatment. Some 30 patients had pretreatment blood TCR-seq, about 25 had at least one posttreatment blood collection, and about 25 had tumor TCR-seq. Whole exome sequencing and RNA sequencing of pretreatment tumors were performed alongside TCR sequencing in the same patients. Durable clinical benefit meant progression-free survival longer than 6 months, and TCR features were also tested against progression-free and overall survival. Pretreatment tumor samples, along with matched peripheral blood collected serially before and after atezolizumab treatment, underwent TCR sequencing.

This clone was seen a few times. No cognate antigen has been identified for it. The input lacks base qualities; no much larger clone sits a single base away. The germline V gene (reference sequence) supplies CDR1 LNHDA and CDR2 SQIVND. The CDR3 measures 13 amino acids from cysteine to phenylalanine. This entry keeps only the CDR3 DNA: 39 bases, framed from base 1. The germline V and J ends show losses of 8 bases and 1 base respectively, and no gene match explains 4 bases of the junction. A total of 25 to 35 patients with locally advanced or metastatic urothelial carcinoma, treated at Memorial Sloan Kettering on a trial protocol, made up the cohort. Peripheral blood mononuclear cells were collected pretreatment and during treatment, with between 1 and 8 total time points per patient. The Qiagen DNeasy Blood extraction kit was used to purify genomic DNA from total PBMCs and from tumor samples. Collected pretreatment and during treatment, PBMCs were isolated and stored as previously described.

To estimate absolute template abundance from read counts, synthetic TCR analog templates were spiked into each PCR. The immunoSEQ assay used bias-controlled V and J gene primers to amplify TCRbeta CDR3 regions from genomic DNA. Sequencing of rearranged TCRbeta segments was done at approximately 20X coverage. For the original study's pipeline: Clustering was used to correct sequencing errors, and CDR3s were annotated against IMGT to assign V, D and J genes. Only productive TCRbeta rearrangements were used in downstream analyses, excluding out-of-frame or stop-codon sequences. Clonality was calculated as one minus the Shannon entropy normalized by the log of the number of unique productive sequences. Fisher's exact test with Benjamini-Hochberg correction, using a cutoff of adjusted p below 0.01, was how clones that differed between time points or between blood and tumor were identified. In TCRdb, the immuneACCESS table is reduced to in-frame sequences with V and J assigned. These tables do not hold every clone; where another copy was compared, an unresolved V gene accounts for under half, and the others remain unexplained. V, J and clone size were drawn from that table, and D and trimming were deduced from the DNA. The sample table lists around 41,000 clones, 88% of them with a count of one. The leading ten clones occupy around an eighth of the sample.

The investigation overall reported the following: Patients with durable benefit showed greater expansion of tumor-associated TCR clones in peripheral blood 3 weeks after starting treatment (n of about 20, p = 0.022). Small sample size (n ≈ 29) and many exploratory analyses mean the results are intended to be hypothesis-generating. Improved progression-free and overall survival was associated with having pretreatment peripheral blood TCR clonality below the median.

The TCR sequence derives from a woman aged 55-70 years with urothelial cancer. The sample was PBMCs, taken around atezolizumab (anti-PD-L1) treatment. Recombination connected TRBV19 to TRBJ1-1; the central 7 bases match TRBD1. CDR3 protein: CASRQGWNTEAFF. The bases are TGTGCCAGTCGACAGGGTTGGAACACTGAAGCTTTCTTT.